These 32 T cell receptor beta chains were sequenced from one sample in a study of CD8 T cells in Susac syndrome. With random hexamers, reverse transcription was performed on about 0.5 to 1 ug of RNA. One entry per CDR3 protein results from TCRdb running MiXCR on the immunoSEQ multiplex PCR reads. The top ten hold 0.21% of the sample, which has about 150,000 distinct CDR3 sequences, approximately 93% seen once. Sample: CD8+ T cells from PBMCs. All receptors derive from a human donor with multiple sclerosis.

The chain couples TRBV14 to TRBJ2-7; 7 positions agree with TRBD1. V was clipped by 4 bases and J by 2 bases; unmatched bases: 2. Germline V CDR1 and CDR2: SGHDN, FVKESK. CDR3 length: 13 amino acids. CDR3 coding DNA: TGTGCCAGCAGCCGAGGACAGGCCTACGAGCAGTACTTC. Residues: CASSRGQAYEQYF.

V gene TRBV30 combines with J gene TRBJ2-7, with D possibly matching TRBD1 (5 bases). The CDR3 has 16 amino acids. Germline V gene sequence: CDR1 GTSNPN, CDR2 SVGIG (reference sequence). Trimming took 2 bases from V and 1 from J, leaving 18 bases between them. CDR3 loop: CAWSSLNEDRSYEQYF. CDR3 coding DNA: TGTGCCTGGAGTTCACTTAACGAAGACAGATCCTACGAGCAGTACTTC.

V and J are TRBV6-1 and TRBJ2-5, with 9 bases identical to TRBD1. V shed 5 bases and J 2 bases; nucleotides not matched to a gene: 9. This CDR3 spans 16 amino acids. Germline values: CDR1 MNHNS, CDR2 SASEGT. The CDR3: CASSNARDRAQETQYF. The CDR3, as DNA: TGTGCCAGCAGTAATGCCCGGGACAGGGCGCAAGAGACCCAGTACTTC.

The chain has TRBV7-9 and TRBJ2-5; D is ambiguous. Trimming cost V 5 bases and J 6 bases, with 13 bases left between them. This CDR3 is 13 amino acids long. Germline V gives CDR1 SEHNR, CDR2 FQNEAQ (reference sequence). The CDR3 region has the DNA TGTGCCAGCAGCCAACCCGGGTTGAAGACCCAGTACTTC. The encoded protein is CASSQPGLKTQYF.

V and J are TRBV20-1 and TRBJ2-7; TRBD2 aligns across 12 bases. The V gene end was trimmed by 0 bases and the J gene end by 4 bases; junction bases not matched to a gene: 4. Germline lookup yields CDR1 DFQATT and CDR2 SNEGSKA (reference sequence). The CDR3 loop spans 15 amino acids. The chain's CDR3 is CSARDRTSGIYEQYF. The CDR3, as DNA: TGCAGTGCTAGAGATCGGACTAGCGGGATTTACGAGCAGTACTTC.

The V gene is TRBV27, the J gene TRBJ1-1, with D tentatively TRBD1 (5 bases). V was cut by 4 bases and J by 10 bases, with 19 bases left in between. Germline V gives CDR1 MNHEY, CDR2 SMNVEV (reference sequence). The CDR3 spans 14 residues. The CDR3 DNA is TGTGCCAGCAGTTCGTTCCGGGCCCGGGGGGGAGCTTTCTTT. Its translation: CASSSFRARGGAFF.

The J gene is TRBJ1-2, the V gene TRBV29-1, with unresolved D. In germline, CDR1 is SQVTM, CDR2 ANQGSEA. V dropped 0 bases and J dropped 2 bases, with 13 bases sitting between them. The CDR3 covers 15 residues. CDR3 residues: CSVEDRFRENYGYTF. For the CDR3, the DNA is TGCAGCGTTGAAGATCGATTTAGGGAGAACTATGGCTACACCTTC.

The rearrangement uses TRBV14 and TRBJ2-2, with D hard to call. This CDR3 region has 16 residues. Germline V gene sequence: CDR1 SGHDN, CDR2 FVKESK. V gave up 3 bases and J gave up 0 bases, with 11 bases separating them. The CDR3 loop reads CASSHPYLTNTGELFF. Written as DNA, the CDR3 is TGTGCCAGCAGCCATCCCTACCTTACGAACACCGGGGAGCTGTTTTTT.

V is TRBV29-1 and J is TRBJ1-2; 11 positions match TRBD1. The CDR3 has 12 residues. The ends lost 7 bases at V and 6 bases at J; junction bases unmatched: 4. The germline V gene has CDR1 SQVTM and CDR2 ANQGSEA. This chain's CDR3 is CSAGTGGDGYTF. CDR3 DNA: TGCAGCGCCGGGACAGGGGGAGATGGCTACACCTTC.

The chain couples TRBV28 to TRBJ2-7; 8 bases are shared with TRBD2. Unmatched junction bases numbered 9, after V lost 3 bases and J lost 2 bases. Germline V gene sequence: CDR1 MDHEN, CDR2 SYDVKM. The CDR3 runs 16 residues. For the CDR3, the DNA is TGTGCCAGCAGTTTTGATCTGGCGGGGGGCCCCTACGAGCAGTACTTC. Encoded protein: CASSFDLAGGPYEQYF.

The J gene is TRBJ2-5, the V gene TRBV7-9, with 9 bases that match TRBD1. The V and J ends lost 4 bases and 4 bases, in that order; junction bases with no gene match: 7. This CDR3 contains 15 residues. Germline loops: CDR1 SEHNR, CDR2 FQNEAQ (reference sequence). CDR3 sequence: CASSSTMDRGETQYF. CDR3 DNA: TGTGCCAGCAGCTCGACCATGGACAGGGGAGAGACCCAGTACTTC.

The chain links TRBV28 to TRBJ2-3, with 9 bases that match TRBD1. CDR3 length: 17 amino acids. V gave up 1 base and J gave up 1 base; unmatched junction bases: 6. Per the germline V gene, CDR1 is MDHEN and CDR2 is SYDVKM. This CDR3 is CASSLSGTGFRTDTQYF. DNA of the CDR3: TGTGCCAGCAGTTTATCCGGGACAGGGTTTCGCACAGATACGCAGTATTTT.

The V and J genes are TRBV5-1 and TRBJ2-3, with TRBD2 as a possible D gene (6 bases). The V end lost 2 bases, the J end lost 4 bases, and 14 bases lay between the germline ends. The V gene's germline CDR1 is SGHRS and CDR2 YFSETQ. The CDR3 has 15 amino acids. The CDR3 reads CASSLGLTAADTQYF. The DNA of the CDR3 is TGCGCCAGCAGCTTAGGACTAACCGCCGCAGATACGCAGTATTTT.

The V and J genes are TRBV7-9 and TRBJ2-7; D perhaps matches TRBD1 (5 bases). CDR1 and CDR2 (germline): SEHNR, FQNEAQ (reference sequence). This CDR3 is 14 amino acids long. V lost 4 bases and J 2 bases, leaving 12 bases between the germline ends. CDR3 sequence: CASSSTRVAYEQYF. CDR3 DNA sequence: TGTGCCAGCAGCTCCACCAGGGTCGCCTACGAGCAGTACTTC.

The chain joins TRBV14 to TRBJ2-1; perhaps TRBD2 as D (7 bases). From germline, CDR1 is SGHDN and CDR2 FVKESK. The germline V and J ends were trimmed by 5 bases and 6 bases, with 17 bases remaining between them. The CDR3 contains 15 residues. CDR3 protein: CASSSGGGRVNEQFF. CDR3 bases: TGTGCCAGCAGCTCAGGCGGGGGCCGAGTCAATGAGCAGTTCTTC.

The chain links TRBV11-2 to TRBJ1-1, with 7 bases fitting TRBD1. This CDR3 region has 13 residues. V dropped 6 bases and J dropped 5; count of bases not matched to a gene: 6. Germline V gene lookup returns CDR1 SGHAT and CDR2 FQNNGV. The DNA of the CDR3 is TGTGCCAGCAGTCGCCGACAGGGAACTGAAGCTTTCTTT. This codes for CASSRRQGTEAFF.

The rearrangement links TRBV27 to TRBJ2-5; the D gene is possibly TRBD1 (7 bases). Germline lookup yields CDR1 MNHEY and CDR2 SMNVEV (reference sequence). Trimming removed 3 bases from V and 3 bases from J, with 14 bases in between. The CDR3 sequence is 15 residues long. CDR3 in amino acids: CASSFRGGGKETQYF. The DNA of the CDR3 is TGTGCCAGCAGTTTCAGAGGGGGCGGGAAAGAGACCCAGTACTTC.

The chain uses TRBV2 and TRBJ2-7; 7 bases align to TRBD2. V dropped 7 bases and J dropped 6; count of bases not matched to a gene: 3. This CDR3 is built from 11 residues. Germline V gene data show CDR1 as SNHLY and CDR2 as FYNNEI. The CDR3 region is CASMGRGEQYF. The CDR3 coding sequence is TGTGCCAGCATGGGGAGGGGCGAGCAGTACTTC.

The CDR3 sequence: CASSLRGRPLHF. Written as DNA, the CDR3 is TGTGCCAGCAGTTTGAGGGGCCGGCCCCTCCACTTT. The chain is built from TRBV27 and TRBJ1-6, with D possibly TRBD1 on 5 matching bases. Germline CDR1 reads MNHEY; CDR2 reads SMNVEV (reference sequence). This CDR3 comprises 12 residues. The V end lost 3 bases, the J end lost 13 bases, and 10 bases lay between the germline ends.

Only one count was recorded for this clonotype. J is TRBJ1-1 and V is TRBV29-1, with D possibly TRBD1 on 5 matching bases. Trimming took 6 bases from V and 7 from J, leaving 6 bases between them. Germline values: CDR1 SQVTM, CDR2 ANQGSEA. The CDR3 totals 9 residues. This chain's CDR3 is CSVGVEAFF. The CDR3, as DNA: TGCAGCGTGGGGGTTGAAGCTTTCTTT.

This chain uses TRBV20-1 with TRBJ2-3; 10 positions match TRBD1. Germline CDR1 and CDR2: DFQATT and SNEGSKA (reference sequence). The V and J ends lost 0 bases and 0 bases, in that order; junction bases with no gene match: 3. This CDR3 contains 16 residues. The DNA for the CDR3 is TGCAGTGCTAGAGATCGACAGGGGGCTAGCACAGATACGCAGTATTTT. It codes for CSARDRQGASTDTQYF.

This chain connects TRBV9 to TRBJ2-1, with a tentative D call TRBD2 (5 bases). The CDR3 runs 13 residues. The germline gives CDR1 SGDLS, CDR2 YYNGEE. V was shortened by 0 bases and J by 7 bases, with 8 bases between the two germline ends. CDR3 nucleotides: TGTGCCAGCAGCGTAGCTCGAGGGAATGAGCAGTTCTTC. Translating gives CASSVARGNEQFF.

This rearrangement joins TRBV11-2 to TRBJ1-1; D is unresolved. In germline, CDR1 is SGHAT, CDR2 FQNNGV. V was trimmed by 5 bases and J by 4 bases, leaving 8 bases between them. This CDR3 comprises 12 residues. Written as DNA, the CDR3 is TGTGCCAGCAGCGCAAAAGCCACTGAAGCTTTCTTT. Translated: CASSAKATEAFF.

The V and J genes are TRBV29-1 and TRBJ1-4; D is possibly TRBD1 (5 bases). V was cut by 0 bases and J by 2 bases, with 7 bases left in between. Germline loops: CDR1 SQVTM, CDR2 ANQGSEA. This CDR3 spans 14 amino acids. The CDR3 sequence: CSVEEGTTNEKLFF. The CDR3 nucleotides read TGCAGCGTTGAAGAGGGGACCACTAATGAAAAACTGTTTTTT.

The chain joins TRBV15 to TRBJ1-1, with D possibly TRBD1 on 5 matching bases. This CDR3 comprises 15 residues. V was pared by 0 bases and J by 11 bases, with 19 bases between. Germline CDR1 LNHNV, CDR2 YYDKDF (reference sequence). DNA for the CDR3: TGTGCCACCAGCAGAGATCAGGGCGACCGCCTGGGGGCTTTCTTT. This encodes CATSRDQGDRLGAFF.

The rearrangement uses TRBV20-1 and TRBJ2-1; no reliable D call. CDR3 length: 15 residues. Germline V gene sequence: CDR1 DFQATT, CDR2 SNEGSKA (reference sequence). V lost 3 bases and J 3 bases, leaving 15 bases between the germline ends. The CDR3 coding sequence is TGCAGTGCTAGTTTGGGGAATACTGACTACAATGAGCAGTTCTTC. It codes for CSASLGNTDYNEQFF.

The rearrangement uses TRBV7-8 and TRBJ2-7, with D perhaps matching TRBD2 (6 bases). This CDR3 has 14 amino acids. The V and J ends lost 5 bases and 1 base respectively, with 12 bases between them. CDR1 and CDR2 from the germline V gene are SGHVS and FQNEAQ. CDR3 sequence reads: CASSPRRVSYEQYF. The CDR3 DNA reads TGTGCCAGCAGCCCCCGGAGGGTATCCTACGAGCAGTACTTC.

This clonotype was recorded only once. The chain employs TRBV7-2 and TRBJ2-5, with 11 bases lining up with TRBD1. Per germline, CDR1 SGHTA and CDR2 FQGNSA. The J segment lost 2 bases and the V segment lost 3 bases, leaving 11 bases of the junction unmatched. The CDR3 length is 18 residues. Here the CDR3 DNA reads TGTGCCAGCAGCTTGTTGGGGACAGGGGGAAGTGGGCAAGAGACCCAGTACTTC. This gives the protein CASSLLGTGGSGQETQYF.

The chain joins TRBV20-1 to TRBJ1-1, with no clear D. CDR1 DFQATT and CDR2 SNEGSKA come from the germline V gene (reference sequence). The CDR3 extends over 11 amino acids. Trimming stripped 1 base from V and 7 bases from J, with 7 bases between. The CDR3 protein is CSARAGSEAFF. The DNA for the CDR3 is TGCAGTGCTAGAGCGGGCAGTGAAGCTTTCTTT.

The V call is TRBV30, the J call TRBJ1-2; no firm D call. Trimming left V 1 base short and J 1 base short, with 13 bases between. Germline CDR1 and CDR2: GTSNPN and SVGIG (reference sequence). The CDR3 sequence is 15 residues long. CDR3 sequence (DNA): TGTGCCTGGAGTGCTGGGCGGCAGATTAACTATGGCTACACCTTC. This sequence encodes CAWSAGRQINYGYTF.

This clonotype showed up just once. V and J are TRBV14 and TRBJ1-2; perhaps TRBD1 as D (6 bases). V lost 4 bases, J lost 4 bases, and 10 bases lay in between. This CDR3 region has 13 residues. The V gene's germline CDR1 is SGHDN and CDR2 FVKESK. CDR3 bases: TGTGCCAGCAGCCCGGGACAACGCTATGGCTACACCTTC. Its protein product is CASSPGQRYGYTF.

The gene calls are TRBV7-9 and TRBJ2-3; the match to TRBD2 covers 7 bases. Germline lookup yields CDR1 SEHNR and CDR2 FQNEAQ (reference sequence). CDR3 size: 14 residues. The V segment lost 5 bases and the J segment 4 bases; nucleotides outside the gene matches: 6. CDR3 amino acids: CASSDGGGSDTQYF. DNA of the CDR3: TGTGCCAGCAGCGATGGCGGGGGATCAGATACGCAGTATTTT.